This T cell receptor (beta chain) was sequenced in a study of response to subunit inactivated influenza vaccine. CDR3 length equals 12 residues. Trimming stripped 4 bases from V and 0 bases from J, with 6 bases between. CDR1 is SQVTM and CDR2 is ANQGSEA in the germline V gene. One entry per CDR3 protein, called by TCRdb with MiXCR from the RT-PCR reads. Among roughly 760,000 distinct CDR3 sequences listed, 21% were seen once. Study-level results: Few new T cells, the authors suggested, are recruited by each seasonal influenza vaccination.

There are many counts of this clonotype. The target antigen is unknown. The sequenced sample was PBMCs from blood, obtained around 5 days after vaccination. The V call is TRBV29-1, the J call TRBJ2-5, with D unresolved. This TCR came from a man in his forties or fifties who received an inactivated influenza vaccine. This CDR3 reads CSVAGDQETQYF. Written as DNA, the CDR3 is TGCAGCGTTGCCGGAGACCAAGAGACCCAGTACTTC.